Presented here are 5 T cell receptor beta chains from one specimen sequenced in a study of read filtering for tumor transcriptome and immune sequencing. The library was built from about 0.4 ug RNA with molecular barcoded adaptors for alpha/delta and beta/gamma chains. TCRdb processed the reads anew with MiXCR; each CDR3 protein has one entry. The sample has approximately 59,000 distinct CDR3 sequences; 10% to 15% are singletons. The sequencing input was a population of CD138-negative cells sorted from bone marrow. Receptors were obtained from a donor at least 40 years old with multiple myeloma.

This clonotype was seen many times. The V call is TRBV18, the J call TRBJ1-6; D uncertain. The CDR3 spans 12 residues. V was shortened by 2 bases and J by 7 bases, with 3 bases between the two germline ends. Germline V gene lookup returns CDR1 KGHSH and CDR2 LQKENI. In DNA form, the CDR3 reads TGTGCCAGCTCACCAGGGAATTCACCCCTCCACTTT. Amino acid sequence: CASSPGNSPLHF. The whole variable domain, remainder taken from reference TRBV18 and TRBJ1-6, is NAGVMQNPRHLVRRRGQEARLRCSPMKGHSHVYWYRQLPEEGLKFMVYLQKENIIDESGMPKERFSAEFPKEGPSILRIQQVVRGDSAAYFCASSPGNSPLHFGNGTRLTVT.

At least ten counts were recorded for this clonotype. The V gene is TRBV9, the J gene TRBJ2-1, with 9 bases identical to TRBD1. This CDR3 has 16 amino acids. The ends lost 0 bases at V and 10 bases at J; junction bases unmatched: 11. Germline values: CDR1 SGDLS, CDR2 YYNGEE. The chain's CDR3 is CASSVAGTGRNGEQFF. For the CDR3, the DNA is TGTGCCAGCAGCGTAGCGGGGACAGGGAGGAACGGGGAGCAGTTCTTC.

This chain links TRBV7-2 with TRBJ2-7; 8 positions match TRBD1. This CDR3 contains 13 residues. With V trimmed by 8 bases and J by 5 bases, 8 bases remained unmatched. In germline, CDR1 is SGHTA, CDR2 FQGNSA. The CDR3: CASRGQGAHEQYF. The CDR3 DNA is TGTGCCAGCCGGGGGCAGGGGGCCCACGAGCAGTACTTC.

This clonotype was picked up many times. The chain employs TRBV18 and TRBJ1-1; the D gene is possibly TRBD1 (5 bases). Germline lookup yields CDR1 KGHSH and CDR2 LQKENI. The length of the CDR3 is 15 residues. The V and J ends lost 0 bases and 0 bases respectively, with 8 bases between them. DNA of the CDR3: TGTGCCAGCTCACCACCCGGACAAATGAACACTGAAGCTTTCTTT. It is translated as CASSPPGQMNTEAFF.

The sample holds many counts of this clonotype. The rearrangement joins TRBV11-2 to TRBJ1-1; 7 nucleotides align to TRBD1. The germline V gene has CDR1 SGHAT and CDR2 FQNNGV. The CDR3 extends over 12 amino acids. J gave up 8 bases and V 3 bases, and 3 bases lay outside the gene matches. The CDR3 protein is CASSLYRGEAFF. The CDR3 region has the DNA TGTGCCAGCAGCTTGTACAGGGGCGAAGCTTTCTTT.